These T cell receptor beta chains were read from a single sample in a study of cytomegalovirus exposure and HLA in healthy donors. The data were produced by immunoSEQ multiplex PCR, yet TCRdb's version contains in-frame clones alone and is incomplete. The table includes about 140,000 clones, roughly 88% detected once. Sample: PBMCs. The source of these receptors is a woman aged 40-49 years in good health and CMV-seronegative. Both conserved end residues are part of each CDR3. D genes are given only for firm matches.

V | D | CDR3
TRBV4-1 | NA | CASSHRRDTQYF
TRBV5-1 | NA | CASSQNAASGNTIYF
TRBV13 | TRBD2 | CASSLKLAGGGELFF
TRBV7-8 | NA | CASSLEGGRNTEAFF
TRBV14 | NA | CASSPSGYGYTF
TRBV5-6 | NA | CASSLAHGSRDGDNEQFF
TRBV28 | NA | CASSSTNTGELFF
TRBV2 | TRBD1 | CASREHPPGQGNNQPQHF
TRBV7-9 | NA | CASTTGGGSYNEQFF
TRBV2 | NA | CASSFGTLLLNTQHF
TRBV4-1 | TRBD1 | CASSQVGQGRRGDTQYF
TRBV7-9 | TRBD1 | CASSKQGANTEAFF
TRBV9 | TRBD2 | CASSVRLADWVDEQFF
TRBV7-9 | TRBD1 | CSSNPLGQTNTEAFF
TRBV4-3 | NA | CASSQDLAGWDTEAFF
TRBV4-2 | NA | CASSQAPDSSYNEQFF
TRBV21-1 | NA | CARPKGRDQETQYF
TRBV11-2 | NA | CASSPTTTGYAFF
TRBV28 | TRBD1 | CASSLPPRGQGWDYGYTF
TRBV5-5 | TRBD1 | CASSAGTDSGNTIYF
TRBV28 | TRBD1 | CASSLQGSNTEAFF
TRBV28 | TRBD1 | CASSSGTESGYTF
TRBV10-2 | TRBD2 | CASSRTSGILETQYF
TRBV19 | TRBD1 | CASTLGQAGSGANVLTF
TRBV5-1 | NA | CASSLSGPISGNTIYF
TRBV6-5 | TRBD1 | CASSYSFRQGPAFF
TRBV18 | NA | CASSSRVTVSGANVLTF
TRBV7-9 | NA | CASSTYRDTYYGTEAFF
TRBV4-2 | TRBD2 | CASSHPSGSGETQYF
TRBV10-3 | TRBD1 | CAIRGTGGPYNEQFF
TRBV28 | TRBD2 | CASSSVAGSSYNEQFF
TRBV2 | NA | CASIGETNVLTF
TRBV27 | TRBD1 | CASSQPGQGTGYTF
TRBV4-3 | NA | CASSQDWGQTQETQYF
TRBV5-1 | TRBD1 | CASSTGQPGRGGYTF
TRBV7-2 | TRBD2 | CASSLQRGRAIGETQYF
TRBV7-9 | TRBD1 | CSSSPGTVGNQPQHF
TRBV5-6 | NA | CASSSQPRVDYNEQFF
TRBV5-6 | TRBD2 | CASSFLAGGDTGELFF
TRBV5-1 | TRBD2 | CASSHGTSGPTYEQYF
TRBV6-5 | NA | CASRRQDATNEKLFF
TRBV4-3 | TRBD2 | CASSRLGGGPYNEQFF
TRBV5-6 | NA | CASAAIRRSNEKLFF
TRBV5-1 | NA | CASSLEGWTNEKLFF
TRBV6-5 | TRBD1 | CASSYVQGNEQFF
TRBV5-1 | TRBD2 | CASSRLAGGSSSYEQYF
TRBV7-2 | TRBD2 | CASSLEGLAGVDTQYF
TRBV7-6 | NA | CASSSRTSTDTQYF
TRBV28 | NA | CASRFDTSSYNEQFF
TRBV7-9 | TRBD2 | CASSLPFGLAGADTQYF
TRBV5-4 | TRBD2 | CASSLLAGREQYF
TRBV29-1 | TRBD1 | CSVEGQGVGYGYTF
TRBV7-2 | TRBD2 | CASSLAREKFLSGELFF
TRBV10-1 | TRBD2 | CASSEGLAGPDTQYF
TRBV5-1 | TRBD1 | CASSLGQGGTDTQYF